A selection of T cell receptor beta chains follows, all from one sample in a study of cytomegalovirus exposure and HLA in healthy donors. Profiled with immunoSEQ multiplex PCR; TCRdb holds only in-frame clones, not every one. The sample yields roughly 130,000 clones, 80% seen once. Sequencing input: PBMCs. The receptors here all came from a man aged 35 to 55 in good health and CMV-seronegative. CDR3s include the opening cysteine and the closing phenylalanine or tryptophan. The D gene is left open where the match is weak. A row's size may be missing; if present it is once, few, many or a size class.

j_call,clone_size,d_call,v_call,cdr3_nt,cdr3_aa
TRBJ2-2,.,TRBD2,TRBV19,TGTGCCAGTAGGATAGTAGCGGGAACCGGGGAGCTGTTTTTT,CASRIVAGTGELFF
TRBJ2-1,few,TRBD2,TRBV15,TGTGCCACCAGCAGAGGCACGGGAGGGCCCGATGAGCAGTTCTTC,CATSRGTGGPDEQFF
TRBJ2-3,.,TRBD1,TRBV28,TGTGCCAGCAGTTTTGCCGGGACAGGGGGACCAGATACGCAGTATTTT,CASSFAGTGGPDTQYF
TRBJ2-3,.,TRBD2,TRBV9,TGTGCCAGCAGCGTAGACCTAGGCGGGACTAAGCGGCGTGATACGCAGTATTTT,CASSVDLGGTKRRDTQYF
TRBJ2-5,.,.,TRBV6-5,TGTGCCAGCAGCCGGGGGGCGGGGGCGCAAGAGACCCAGTACTTC,CASSRGAGAQETQYF
TRBJ2-2,.,TRBD1,TRBV7-9,TGTGCCAGCAGCTTATGGACAGGGGCCACCGGGGAGCTGTTTTTT,CASSLWTGATGELFF
TRBJ2-7,.,TRBD1,TRBV7-9,TGTGCCAGCAGCTTTGGACAGGGGATTACCTACGAGCAGTACTTC,CASSFGQGITYEQYF
TRBJ2-1,.,.,TRBV6-1,TGTGCCAGCAGTGGTGGAGGGGCCCTGAATGAGCAGTTCTTC,CASSGGGALNEQFF
TRBJ1-1,.,.,TRBV6-1,TGTGCCAGCAGCATAGAACAGGGGAACACTGAAGCTTTCTTT,CASSIEQGNTEAFF
TRBJ2-1,.,.,TRBV27,TGTGCCAGCAGTTCTTGGGGAGGAACCAATGAGCAGTTCTTC,CASSSWGGTNEQFF
TRBJ1-5,few,.,TRBV7-2,TGTGCCAGCAGCCGGGTCCAGGGAGGCCAGCCCCAGCATTTT,CASSRVQGGQPQHF
TRBJ1-4,.,.,TRBV30,TGTGCCTGGAGTGTTTCGGGGGGGGAAAAACTGTTTTTT,CAWSVSGGEKLFF
TRBJ1-5,.,.,TRBV5-5,TGTGCCAGCAGCCCGGGGGTTCATAGCAATCAGCCCCAGCATTTT,CASSPGVHSNQPQHF
TRBJ2-7,.,TRBD1,TRBV18,TGTGCCAGCTCAACGACAGGGGACAGCTCCTACGAGCAGTACTTC,CASSTTGDSSYEQYF
TRBJ2-1,once,.,TRBV19,TGTGCCAGTAGATCATCCGCGAGCTCCTACAATGAGCAGTTCTTC,CASRSSASSYNEQFF
TRBJ2-1,.,TRBD2,TRBV7-8,TGTGCCAGCAGCCCCCTAGCGGGAGAGAGGTATGAGCAGTTCTTC,CASSPLAGERYEQFF
TRBJ2-4,.,TRBD2,TRBV7-9,TGTGCCAGCAGCGAACTAGCGGGTTTAGCCAAAAACATTCAGTACTTC,CASSELAGLAKNIQYF
TRBJ1-1,.,.,TRBV2,TGTGCCAGCAGTGCGGTAACTGGGAACACTGAAGCTTTCTTT,CASSAVTGNTEAFF
TRBJ1-2,.,TRBD1,TRBV30,TGTGCCTGGGGGACAGGGCATGGCTACACCTTC,CAWGTGHGYTF
TRBJ1-1,.,.,TRBV18,TGTGCCAGCTCACCGGGGGCTGCGAACACTGAAGCTTTCTTT,CASSPGAANTEAFF
TRBJ1-1,.,.,TRBV27,TGTGCCAGCAGTTTTGGGAGGGGGGACACTGAAGCTTTCTTT,CASSFGRGDTEAFF
TRBJ2-7,.,.,TRBV7-2,TGTGCCAGCAGCTTAGTTCAGGGGTCCTACGAGCAGTACTTC,CASSLVQGSYEQYF
TRBJ2-7,.,.,TRBV6-1,TGTGCCAGCAGTGAATATAAGGTCCAGGGGCAGTACTTC,CASSEYKVQGQYF
TRBJ1-5,.,.,TRBV28,TGTGCCAGCAGTTTTGCAGGTAGACAGCCCCAGCATTTT,CASSFAGRQPQHF
TRBJ2-7,.,TRBD1,TRBV30,TGTGCCTGGACCCGGGTACAGGGGGCGTTAGGCGAGCAGTACTTC,CAWTRVQGALGEQYF
TRBJ2-1,.,.,TRBV2,TGTGCCAGCAGTGACTCCCTCCCCTACAATGAGCAGTTCTTC,CASSDSLPYNEQFF
TRBJ1-1,.,TRBD1,TRBV7-9,TGTGCCAGCATCGACAGGGGAGGGAGCACTGAAGCTTTCTTT,CASIDRGGSTEAFF
TRBJ1-1,.,TRBD1,TRBV5-1,TGCGCCAGCAGCTTGGCGGGGACAGGACTGAACACTGAAGCTTTCTTT,CASSLAGTGLNTEAFF
TRBJ2-7,few,TRBD2,TRBV6-1,TGTGCCAGCAGTGAAGCTGGGGGGGTGGACGAGCAGTACTTC,CASSEAGGVDEQYF
TRBJ2-5,.,.,TRBV7-2,TGTGCCAGCAGCTTAGCGGTACGGGAGACCCAGTACTTC,CASSLAVRETQYF
TRBJ2-1,.,TRBD2,TRBV29-1,TGCAGCGTCAGCGGGGGCGGAGGCTCGAGCTCCTACAATGAGCAGTTCTTC,CSVSGGGGSSSYNEQFF
TRBJ2-5,.,.,TRBV5-4,TGTGCCAGCAGCCCGAGGGAGAGTCAAGAGACCCAGTACTTC,CASSPRESQETQYF
TRBJ2-3,.,.,TRBV30,TGTGCCTGGAGTGTACTCCAGGGCATCACAGATACGCAGTATTTT,CAWSVLQGITDTQYF
TRBJ2-7,.,TRBD1,TRBV5-1,TGCGCCAGCAGCTCCAACGACAGGGGAGGCTCCTACGAGCAGTACTTC,CASSSNDRGGSYEQYF
TRBJ1-6,once,.,TRBV15,TGTGCCACCAGTACCTCCGGGACAAAAAGCTCCTATAATTCACCCCTCCACTTT,CATSTSGTKSSYNSPLHF
TRBJ2-5,few,TRBD2,TRBV19,TGTGCCAGTAGTACGGGGACTAGCGGGAGCTATAAAGAGACCCAGTACTTC,CASSTGTSGSYKETQYF
TRBJ2-2,.,TRBD1,TRBV19,TGTGCCAGTAGTGCCACAGGGGGCACCGGGGAGCTGTTTTTT,CASSATGGTGELFF
TRBJ2-1,.,TRBD2,TRBV5-1,TGCGCCAGCAGCGCGCCGGGACTAGCGGGGGCCAATGAGCAGTTCTTC,CASSAPGLAGANEQFF
TRBJ2-3,.,TRBD2,TRBV29-1,TGCAGCGTTCGGGGAAGTCGGGGGGGCACAGATACGCAGTATTTT,CSVRGSRGGTDTQYF
TRBJ2-3,.,TRBD2,TRBV5-1,TGCGCCAGCAGACTTGCGGGACTAGCCACAGATACGCAGTATTTT,CASRLAGLATDTQYF